This TCR beta chain was recovered during a study of blood T cell repertoires in COVID-19 (TCRdb year 2020). Background on the whole study: The collaborator samples originated in the United States, Italy and Spain and spanned the acute and convalescent phases of COVID-19. The samples were drawn from the first 160 participants of the ongoing ImmuneRACE study and from some 1,300 subjects provided by 6 global collaborators. Nearly every sample came with metadata listing a de-identified subject ID, COVID-19 status, age in years and sex. Where available, HLA class I and class II types were obtained from metadata supplied by the sample provider rather than from assay-based typing. The material from the prospective study consisted of cDNA or gDNA derived from T cells, B-cell-depleted T cells, or PBMCs. The repertoires were made available in a free public database intended to serve as a resource for research on the immune response to SARS-CoV-2. The dataset comprised deeply sampled blood TCRbeta repertoires from subjects exposed to, actively infected with, or recovered from COVID-19. On the study overall, not on this receptor specifically: Clinical and demographic metadata were provided uncurated, with the amount varying by source and participant.

Collaborating institutions collected whole blood in K2EDTA tubes following their own protocols. Collaborator samples were shipped for TCRbeta analysis as frozen whole blood, isolated PBMCs, or DNA extracted from either sample type. The immunoSEQ Assay, a bias-controlled multiplex PCR, was used to amplify TCRbeta CDR3 regions from genomic DNA. On the study's bioinformatics: Within the assay, amplification of reference gene primers was used to estimate how many nucleated cells each sample contained. To quantify the absolute abundance of each unique TCRbeta CDR3 rearrangement, sequence reads were collapsed and filtered. For each sample, productive Simpson clonality was calculated as the square root of Simpson's diversity index over productive rearrangements. The source is immuneACCESS, and TCRdb retained only in-frame sequences with V and J called. Part of the clones is not carried over; for the studies checked, unresolved V genes explain less than half of this, and the remainder is unexplained. V, J and clone size are those of that table, while D and trimming were read from the DNA. The sample profile shows some 270,000 clones; over 75% of them were found once. The biggest ten clones account for approximately 10% of the sample.

On this clone: Its recognized antigen is unknown. No quality values exist for individual bases; no much larger clone is one base distant.

CDR1 MNHEY and CDR2 SVGAGI are derived from the germline V gene. The CDR3 runs 15 amino acids, cysteine and phenylalanine included. Just the 45-base CDR3 DNA is kept, in frame starting at base 1. The trim is 0 bases for V and 10 bases for J, with a gap of 13 bases between the germline ends. The receptor's source is a woman between 70 and 85 years old with acute or convalescent COVID-19. The sequencing sample was made of peripheral blood. The chain couples TRBV6-5 to TRBJ1-6; the D gene is unclear. The CDR3 corresponds to CASSYSNRERSPLHF. The bases read TGTGCCAGCAGTTACTCTAATAGGGAGAGGTCACCCCTCCACTTT.